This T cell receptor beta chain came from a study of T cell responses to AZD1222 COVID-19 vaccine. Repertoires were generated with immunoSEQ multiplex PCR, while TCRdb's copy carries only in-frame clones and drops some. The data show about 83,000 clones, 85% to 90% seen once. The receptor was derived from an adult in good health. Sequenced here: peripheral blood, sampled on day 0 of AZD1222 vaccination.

CDR3 coding DNA: TGCGCCAGCAGCTTGCTAGGGCGCAATCCAGATACGCAGTATTTT. This codes for CASSLLGRNPDTQYF. The rearrangement uses TRBV5-1 and TRBJ2-3; no clear D. Germline V lookup: CDR1 SGHRS, CDR2 YFSETQ. The CDR3 has 15 amino acids. Trimming removed 1 base at V and 4 bases at J, with 13 bases between.